Presented here are 2 T cell receptor beta chains from one specimen sequenced in a study of beta chain features in type 1 diabetes. Expressed TCRB transcripts were sequenced after all isolated RNA was converted to cDNA. Libraries were prepared by immunoSEQ multiplex PCR; TCRdb keeps only in-frame clonotypes and omits some of them. This table has about 450,000 clones, approximately 10% appearing once. The specimen sequenced was naive CD4+ T cells from blood. The receptor source for this set is a woman aged 18-35 years in good health.

This clone was seen more than once but under ten times. This rearrangement joins TRBV29-1 to TRBJ1-1, with 7 positions matching TRBD1. Trimming at V came to 6 bases and at J to 4 bases, leaving 5 bases not matched to a gene. Germline V CDR1 and CDR2: SQVTM, ANQGSEA. The CDR3 has 12 amino acids. The CDR3 loop reads CSVNRGGTEAFF. Here the CDR3 DNA reads TGCAGCGTAAACAGGGGAGGCACTGAAGCTTTCTTT.

V is TRBV15 and J is TRBJ1-5, with D unclear. The germline gives CDR1 LNHNV, CDR2 YYDKDF (reference sequence). V shed 10 bases and J shed 0 bases, with 16 bases lying between them. The CDR3 contains 15 residues. Here the CDR3 reads CASSRDVNSNQPQHF. In DNA, the CDR3 is TGTGCCAGCTCGAGAGACGTAAATAGCAATCAGCCCCAGCATTTT.